What follows describes a single T cell receptor (beta chain). This sample stems from a study of blood T cell repertoires in COVID-19. Study at large: COVID-19 samples collected from the United States, Italy and Spain covered acute and convalescent phases. Sources were T cells, B-cell-depleted T cells, or PBMCs; the material itself was cDNA or gDNA.

Original analysis: By means of reference gene primer amplification, nucleated cell counts were estimated. Profiling relied on immunoSEQ multiplex PCR, and the TCRdb table lists in-frame clones only, not all of them. V, J and clone size derive from that table, while D and trimming were established from the DNA sequence. The table shows 130,000 or so clones, with approximately 84% occurring only once. Trimming stripped 5 bases from V and 0 bases from J, with 7 bases between. The CDR3 runs to 13 residues. The germline V gene encodes CDR1 SNHLY and CDR2 FYNNEI. This receptor was taken from a woman aged 55 to 70 with acute or convalescent COVID-19. Sequencing was carried out using peripheral blood. V is TRBV2 and J is TRBJ1-1; D call uncertain. In nucleotides, the CDR3 is TGTGCCAGCAGTTACAGTATGAACACTGAAGCTTTCTTT. Translated: CASSYSMNTEAFF. Full variable domain (remainder filled in from reference TRBV2 and TRBJ1-1): EPEVTQTPSHQVTQMGQEVILRCVPISNHLYFYWYRQILGQKVEFLVSFYNNEISEKSEIFDDQFSVERPDGSNFTLKIRSTKLEDSAMYFCASSYSMNTEAFFGQGTRLTVV.